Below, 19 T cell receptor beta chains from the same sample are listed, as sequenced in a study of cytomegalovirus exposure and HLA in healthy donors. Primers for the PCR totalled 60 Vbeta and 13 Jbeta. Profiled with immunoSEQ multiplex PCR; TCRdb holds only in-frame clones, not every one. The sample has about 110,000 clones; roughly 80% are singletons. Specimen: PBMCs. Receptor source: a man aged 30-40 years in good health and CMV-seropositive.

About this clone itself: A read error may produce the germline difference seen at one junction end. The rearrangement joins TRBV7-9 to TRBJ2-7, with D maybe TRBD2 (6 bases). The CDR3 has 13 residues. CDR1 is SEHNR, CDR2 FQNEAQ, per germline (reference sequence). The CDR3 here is CSSSLSGSNEQYF. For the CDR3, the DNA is TGTTCCAGCAGCTTATCCGGGAGTAACGAGCAGTACTTC.

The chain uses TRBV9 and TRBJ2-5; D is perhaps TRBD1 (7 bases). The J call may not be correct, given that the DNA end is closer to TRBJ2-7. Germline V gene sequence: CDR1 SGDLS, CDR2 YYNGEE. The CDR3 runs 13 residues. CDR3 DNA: TGTGCCAGCAGCGAGGGGGCGGGATACGAGCAGTACTTC. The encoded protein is CASSEGAGYEQYF.

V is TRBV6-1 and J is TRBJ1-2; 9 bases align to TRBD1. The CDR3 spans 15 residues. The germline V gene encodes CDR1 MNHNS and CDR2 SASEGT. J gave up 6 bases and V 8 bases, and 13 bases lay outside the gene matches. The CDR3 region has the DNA TGTGCCAGCTCACTCGGAAAGGGACAGGGCCATGGCTACACCTTC. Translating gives CASSLGKGQGHGYTF.

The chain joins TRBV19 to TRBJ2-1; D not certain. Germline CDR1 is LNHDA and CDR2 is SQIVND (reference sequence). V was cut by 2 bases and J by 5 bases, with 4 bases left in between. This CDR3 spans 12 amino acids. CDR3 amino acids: CASSISHNEQFF. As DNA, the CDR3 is TGTGCCAGTAGTATAAGCCACAATGAGCAGTTCTTC.

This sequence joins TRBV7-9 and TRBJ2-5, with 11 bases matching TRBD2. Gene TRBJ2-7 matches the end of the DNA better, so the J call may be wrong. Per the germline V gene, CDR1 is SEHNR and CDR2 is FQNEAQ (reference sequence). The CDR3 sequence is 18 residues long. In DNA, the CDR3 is TGTGCCAGCAGCTTAGTCGGCTCGACTAGCGGGGCCGCCTACGAGCAGTACTTC. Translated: CASSLVGSTSGAAYEQYF.

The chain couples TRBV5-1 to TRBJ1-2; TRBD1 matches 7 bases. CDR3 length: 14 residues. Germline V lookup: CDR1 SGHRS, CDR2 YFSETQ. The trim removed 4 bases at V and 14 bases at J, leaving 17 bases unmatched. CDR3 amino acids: CASSRSTGLDPYTF. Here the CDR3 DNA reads TGCGCCAGCAGCCGCTCGACAGGGTTGGATCCCTATACCTTC.

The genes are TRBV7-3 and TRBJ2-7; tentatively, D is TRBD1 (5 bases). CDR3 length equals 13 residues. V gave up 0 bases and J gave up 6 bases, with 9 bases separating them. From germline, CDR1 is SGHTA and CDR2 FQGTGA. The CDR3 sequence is CASSLTAGFEQYF. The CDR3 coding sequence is TGTGCCAGCAGCTTAACTGCAGGGTTCGAGCAGTACTTC.

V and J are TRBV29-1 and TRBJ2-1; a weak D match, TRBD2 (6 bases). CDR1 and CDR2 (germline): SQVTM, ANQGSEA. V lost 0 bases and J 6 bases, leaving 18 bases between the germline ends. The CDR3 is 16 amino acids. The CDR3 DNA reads TGCAGCGTTGAAGATTCGCACGGGGGAGTAAGCAATGAGCAGTTCTTC. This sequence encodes CSVEDSHGGVSNEQFF.

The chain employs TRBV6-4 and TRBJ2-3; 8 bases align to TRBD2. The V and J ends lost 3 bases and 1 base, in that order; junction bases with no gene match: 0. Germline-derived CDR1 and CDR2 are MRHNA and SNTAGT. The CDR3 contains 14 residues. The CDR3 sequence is CASSERGGTDTQYF. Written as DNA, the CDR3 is TGTGCCAGCAGTGAGCGGGGGGGCACAGATACGCAGTATTTT.

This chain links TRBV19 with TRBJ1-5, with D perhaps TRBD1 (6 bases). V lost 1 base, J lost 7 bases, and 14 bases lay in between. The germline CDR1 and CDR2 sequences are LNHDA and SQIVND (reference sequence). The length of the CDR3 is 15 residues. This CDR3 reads CASSIVPGAEQPQHF. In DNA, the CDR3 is TGTGCCAGTAGTATAGTTCCAGGGGCAGAGCAGCCCCAGCATTTT.

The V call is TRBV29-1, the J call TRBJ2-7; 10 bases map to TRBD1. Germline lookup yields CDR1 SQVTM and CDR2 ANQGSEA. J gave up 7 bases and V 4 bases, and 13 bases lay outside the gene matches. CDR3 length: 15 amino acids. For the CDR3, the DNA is TGCAGCGTTGTTAGTCCGGGACAGGGGATGTTGGAGCAGTACTTC. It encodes CSVVSPGQGMLEQYF.

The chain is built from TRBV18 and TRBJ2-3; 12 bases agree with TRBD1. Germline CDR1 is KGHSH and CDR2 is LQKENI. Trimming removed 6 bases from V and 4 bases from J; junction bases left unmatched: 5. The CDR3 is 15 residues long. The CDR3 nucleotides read TGTGCCAGCTCCCTTGGGACAGGGGGCGCAGATACGCAGTATTTT. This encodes CASSLGTGGADTQYF.

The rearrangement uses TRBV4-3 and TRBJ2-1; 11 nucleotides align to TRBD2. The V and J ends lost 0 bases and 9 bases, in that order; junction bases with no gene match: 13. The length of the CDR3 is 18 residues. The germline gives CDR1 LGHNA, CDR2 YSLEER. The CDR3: CASSQEAIAGGRRGEQFF. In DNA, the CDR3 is TGCGCCAGCAGCCAAGAAGCGATAGCGGGGGGGCGTAGGGGTGAGCAGTTCTTC.

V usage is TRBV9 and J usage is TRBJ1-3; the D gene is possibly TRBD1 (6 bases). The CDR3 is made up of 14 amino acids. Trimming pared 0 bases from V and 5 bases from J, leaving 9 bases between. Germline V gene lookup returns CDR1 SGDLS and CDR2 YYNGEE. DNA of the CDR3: TGTGCCAGCAGCGTAGAGGACAGTAGAAACACCATATATTTT. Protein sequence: CASSVEDSRNTIYF.

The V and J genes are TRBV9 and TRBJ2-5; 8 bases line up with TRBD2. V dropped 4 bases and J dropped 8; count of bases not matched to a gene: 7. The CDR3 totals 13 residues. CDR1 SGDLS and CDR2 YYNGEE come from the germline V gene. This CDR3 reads CASSLGLAYTQYF. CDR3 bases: TGTGCCAGCAGCCTTGGACTAGCCTATACCCAGTACTTC. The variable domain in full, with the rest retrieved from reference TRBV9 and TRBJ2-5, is DSGVTQTPKHLITATGQRVTLRCSPRSGDLSVYWYQQSLDQGLQFLIQYYNGEERAKGNILERFSAQQFPDLHSELNLSSLELGDSALYFCASSLGLAYTQYFGPGTRLLVL.

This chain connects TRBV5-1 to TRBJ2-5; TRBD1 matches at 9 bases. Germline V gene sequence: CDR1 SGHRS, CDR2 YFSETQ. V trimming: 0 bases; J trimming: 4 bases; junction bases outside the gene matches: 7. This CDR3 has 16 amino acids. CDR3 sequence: CASSLVGTGGGETQYF. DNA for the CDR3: TGCGCCAGCAGCTTGGTGGGCACAGGGGGCGGAGAGACCCAGTACTTC.

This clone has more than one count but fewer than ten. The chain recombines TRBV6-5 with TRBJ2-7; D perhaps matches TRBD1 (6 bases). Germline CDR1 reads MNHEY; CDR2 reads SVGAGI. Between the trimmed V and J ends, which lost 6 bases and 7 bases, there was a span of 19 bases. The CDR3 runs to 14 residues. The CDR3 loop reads CASSSQGDLGEQYF. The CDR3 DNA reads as TGTGCCAGCAGCTCACAGGGAGACTTGGGGGAGCAGTACTTC.

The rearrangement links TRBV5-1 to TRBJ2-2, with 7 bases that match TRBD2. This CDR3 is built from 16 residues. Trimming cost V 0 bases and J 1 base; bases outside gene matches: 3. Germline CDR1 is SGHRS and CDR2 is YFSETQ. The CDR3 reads CASSLVAGENTGELFF. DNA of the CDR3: TGCGCCAGCAGCTTGGTTGCGGGGGAGAACACCGGGGAGCTGTTTTTT.

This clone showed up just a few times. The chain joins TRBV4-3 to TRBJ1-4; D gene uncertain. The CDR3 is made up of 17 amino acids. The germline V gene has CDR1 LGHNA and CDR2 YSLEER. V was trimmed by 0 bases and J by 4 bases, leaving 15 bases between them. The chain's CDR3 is CASSQDGPTGGNEKLFF. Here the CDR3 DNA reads TGCGCCAGCAGCCAAGATGGCCCCACGGGAGGTAATGAAAAACTGTTTTTT.